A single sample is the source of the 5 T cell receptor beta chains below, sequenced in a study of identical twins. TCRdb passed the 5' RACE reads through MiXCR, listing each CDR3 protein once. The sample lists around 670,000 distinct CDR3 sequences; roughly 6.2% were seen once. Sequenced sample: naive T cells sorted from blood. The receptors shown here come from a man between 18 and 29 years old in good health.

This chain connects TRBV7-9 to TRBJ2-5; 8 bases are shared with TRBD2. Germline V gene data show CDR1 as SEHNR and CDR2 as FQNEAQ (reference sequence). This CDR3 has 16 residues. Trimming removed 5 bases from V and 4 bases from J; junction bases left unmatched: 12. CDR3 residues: CASSRLTSVQGETQYF. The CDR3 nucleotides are TGTGCCAGCAGCCGTCTGACTAGCGTGCAAGGAGAGACCCAGTACTTC. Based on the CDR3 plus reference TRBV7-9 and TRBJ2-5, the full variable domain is DTGVSQNPRHKITKRGQNVTFRCDPISEHNRLYWYRQTLGQGPEFLTYFQNEAQLEKSRLLSDRFSAERPKGSFSTLEIQRTEQGDSAMYLCASSRLTSVQGETQYFGPGTRLLVL.

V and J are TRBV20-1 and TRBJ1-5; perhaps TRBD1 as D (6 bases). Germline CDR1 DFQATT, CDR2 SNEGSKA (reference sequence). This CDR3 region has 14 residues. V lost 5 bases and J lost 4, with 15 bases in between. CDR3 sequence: CSARQGPSNQPQHF. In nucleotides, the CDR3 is TGCAGTGCTCGGCAGGGGCCCTCAAATCAGCCCCAGCATTTT.

The CDR3 coding sequence is TGCAGTGCTAGAGGGACAGGGTCGCGGGCTTTCTTT. Amino acid sequence: CSARGTGSRAFF. The V call is TRBV20-1, the J call TRBJ1-1, with 8 bases aligning to TRBD1. This CDR3 comprises 12 residues. Germline loops: CDR1 DFQATT, CDR2 SNEGSKA (reference sequence). V lost 1 base to trimming and J lost 11 bases; unmatched junction nucleotides: 6.

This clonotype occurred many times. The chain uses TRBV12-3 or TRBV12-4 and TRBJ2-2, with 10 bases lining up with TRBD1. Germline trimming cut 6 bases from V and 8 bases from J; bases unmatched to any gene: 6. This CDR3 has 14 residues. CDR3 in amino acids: CASSLTGGAGELFF. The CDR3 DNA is TGTGCCAGCAGCCTGACAGGGGGCGCGGGGGAGCTGTTTTTT.

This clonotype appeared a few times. CDR3 region: CAISESKASGPPWETQYF. The CDR3 bases are TGTGCCATCAGTGAGTCGAAGGCTAGCGGGCCTCCATGGGAGACCCAGTACTTC. The rearrangement joins TRBV10-3 to TRBJ2-5, with 8 bases aligning to TRBD2. This CDR3 is 18 amino acids long. Trimming took 0 bases from V and 5 from J; bases not matched to a gene: 14. Looked up from germline, CDR1 is ENHRY and CDR2 is SYGVKD.